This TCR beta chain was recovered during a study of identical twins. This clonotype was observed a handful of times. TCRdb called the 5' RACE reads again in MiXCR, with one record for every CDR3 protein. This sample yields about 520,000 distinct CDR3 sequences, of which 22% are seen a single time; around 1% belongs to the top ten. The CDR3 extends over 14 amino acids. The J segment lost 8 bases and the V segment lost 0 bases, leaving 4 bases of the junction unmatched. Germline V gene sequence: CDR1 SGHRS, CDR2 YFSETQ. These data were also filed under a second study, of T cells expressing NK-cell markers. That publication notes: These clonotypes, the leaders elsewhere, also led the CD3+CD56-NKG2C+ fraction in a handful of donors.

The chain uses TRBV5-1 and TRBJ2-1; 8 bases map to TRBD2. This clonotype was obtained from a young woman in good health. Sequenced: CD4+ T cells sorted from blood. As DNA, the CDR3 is TGCGCCAGCAGCTTGGCCAGCGGGGGTGATGAGCAGTTCTTC. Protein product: CASSLASGGDEQFF.